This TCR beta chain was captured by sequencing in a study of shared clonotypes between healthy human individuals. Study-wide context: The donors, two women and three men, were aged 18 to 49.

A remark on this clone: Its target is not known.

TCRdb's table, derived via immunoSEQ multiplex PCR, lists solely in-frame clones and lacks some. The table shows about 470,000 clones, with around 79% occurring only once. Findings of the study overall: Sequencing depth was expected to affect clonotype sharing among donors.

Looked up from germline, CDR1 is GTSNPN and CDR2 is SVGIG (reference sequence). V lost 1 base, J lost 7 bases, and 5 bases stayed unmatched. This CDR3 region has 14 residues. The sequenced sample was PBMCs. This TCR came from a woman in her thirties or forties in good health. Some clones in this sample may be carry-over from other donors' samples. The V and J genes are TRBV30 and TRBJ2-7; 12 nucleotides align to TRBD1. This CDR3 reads CAWSGGDRGLEQYF. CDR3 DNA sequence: TGTGCCTGGAGTGGCGGGGACAGGGGGCTGGAGCAGTACTTC.